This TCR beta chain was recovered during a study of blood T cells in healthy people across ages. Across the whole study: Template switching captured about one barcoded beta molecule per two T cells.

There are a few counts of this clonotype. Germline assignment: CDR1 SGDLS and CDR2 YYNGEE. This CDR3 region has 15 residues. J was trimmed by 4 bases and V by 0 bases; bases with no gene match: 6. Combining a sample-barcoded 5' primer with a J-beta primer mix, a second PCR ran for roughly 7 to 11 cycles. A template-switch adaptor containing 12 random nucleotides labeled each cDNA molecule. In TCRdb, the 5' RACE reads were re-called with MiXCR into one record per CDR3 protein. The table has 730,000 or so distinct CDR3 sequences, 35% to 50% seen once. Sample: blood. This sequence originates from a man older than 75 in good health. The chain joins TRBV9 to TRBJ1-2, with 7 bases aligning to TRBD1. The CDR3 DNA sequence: TGTGCCAGCAGCGTAGATACTACAGGGGTCTATGGCTACACCTTC. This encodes CASSVDTTGVYGYTF.